The sequence of this TCR beta chain was determined in a study of regulatory T cells in long-lasting Graves disease. Study conclusions and caveats: Blood alone, not thyroid tissue, was studied. There were preferences for TRBV28, TRBJ1-2 and TRBJ2-5 in persistent disease. Less diverse TCR repertoires were seen in persistent Graves' patients than in newly diagnosed ones.

The CDR3 sequence is 13 residues long. V was pared by 0 bases and J by 7 bases, with 7 bases between. CDR1 and CDR2 from the germline V gene are SGHTA and FQGNSA. Assembly of TCR beta libraries relied on iRepertoire HTBI primers together with Arm-PCR of CDR3 regions. TCRdb re-analysed the multiplex PCR reads in MiXCR, keeping a single row per CDR3 protein. The sample contains roughly 450,000 distinct CDR3 sequences, about 20% of which appear only once. Time point meaning: persistent/refractory GD, antithyroid drugs over 5 years with positive TRAb. PBMC RNA served as the TCR library source. Note on this clonotype: Its antigen is not identified.

The starting material was peripheral blood mononuclear cells (PBMCs), obtained when the disease was refractory, from a patient treated with antithyroid drugs. The TCR sequence derives from a female donor with Graves disease. The genes are TRBV7-2 and TRBJ1-5; D might be TRBD1 (6 bases). The CDR3 DNA follows: TGTGCCAGCAGCTTAGCACAGGGACAGCCCCAGCATTTT. Its protein product is CASSLAQGQPQHF.